The sequence of this TCR beta chain was determined in a study of identical twins. Study-wide points: Abundant beta clonotypes from cord blood had fewer insertions, unlike memory repertoires, which showed none. Out-of-frame beta chain sequences displayed weaker excess sharing between twins.

One entry per CDR3 protein, called by TCRdb with MiXCR from the 5' RACE reads. The sample records 570,000 or so distinct CDR3 sequences, 9.6% being singletons. J was trimmed by 7 bases and V by 0 bases; bases with no gene match: 2. Germline V gives CDR1 DFQATT, CDR2 SNEGSKA (reference sequence). This CDR3 contains 14 residues. This clonotype was observed many times. Its cognate antigen is unknown. This same sample was also part of a study on yellow fever vaccine responses in identical twins.

Input material: PBMCs. The TCR sequence derives from a young woman in good health. This rearrangement joins TRBV20-1 to TRBJ2-1, with TRBD2 identical over 11 bases. The CDR3 reads CSARDRTSGNEQFF. In DNA form, the CDR3 reads TGCAGTGCTAGAGATCGGACTAGCGGGAATGAGCAGTTCTTC.